This entry lists 15 T cell receptor beta chains sequenced from one sample in a study of T cells in Graves' hyperthyroidism and ophthalmopathy. Amplification yielded TCR beta CDR3 regions, with RNA transcripts as the source. In the first-round RT-PCR of the TCR CDR3, the HTBI primer set was used. TCRdb re-called the multiplex PCR reads with MiXCR, one entry per CDR3 protein. The table records some 690,000 distinct CDR3 sequences, around 15% of them present only once. What was sequenced was blood. All receptors derive from a man aged 45-65 years with Graves' hyperthyroidism.

This clonotype was recorded a few times. This chain connects TRBV27 to TRBJ1-5, with D possibly matching TRBD1 (5 bases). The CDR3 sequence is 15 residues long. CDR1 is MNHEY, CDR2 SMNVEV, per germline (reference sequence). V dropped 5 bases and J dropped 9 bases, with 20 bases sitting between them. DNA for the CDR3: TGTGCCAGCAGTCCCTTTTCGCAGGCCGGGGGGCCCCAGCATTTT. Protein product: CASSPFSQAGGPQHF.

This chain connects TRBV29-1 to TRBJ1-3; the D is unclear. V lost 6 bases to trimming and J lost 2 bases, with 8 bases between them. Looked up from germline, CDR1 is SQVTM and CDR2 is ANQGSEA. This CDR3 is 12 amino acids long. CDR3 in DNA: TGCAGCGTCTTGACCACTGGAAACACCATATATTTT. This sequence encodes CSVLTTGNTIYF.

This rearrangement joins TRBV10-3 to TRBJ2-1, with 7 bases identical to TRBD1. J lost 9 bases, V lost 0 bases, and 5 bases had no gene match. Germline lookup yields CDR1 ENHRY and CDR2 SYGVKD. The CDR3 has 14 amino acids. CDR3 coding DNA: TGTGCCATCAGTGAGTCGGGCAGGGGGACTGAGCAGTTCTTC. It encodes CAISESGRGTEQFF.

This clonotype was picked up many times. The genes are TRBV28 and TRBJ1-4; perhaps TRBD1 as D (6 bases). Germline CDR1 and CDR2: MDHEN and SYDVKM. CDR3 length: 15 amino acids. With 8 bases removed from V and 3 bases from J, the gap between germline ends came to 16 bases. This CDR3 reads CASGGRGAPNEKLFF. The CDR3 DNA reads TGTGCCAGCGGTGGCCGGGGGGCGCCTAATGAAAAACTGTTTTTT.

The V and J genes are TRBV27 and TRBJ2-2; D is ambiguous. V was shortened by 2 bases and J by 7 bases, with 8 bases between the two germline ends. Germline V CDR1 and CDR2: MNHEY, SMNVEV (reference sequence). This CDR3 contains 13 residues. The DNA of the CDR3 is TGTGCCAGCAGTTTAATGTTGGGCGGGGAGCTGTTTTTT. As protein: CASSLMLGGELFF.

This clonotype was detected a few times. The chain recombines TRBV7-9 with TRBJ2-3, with a tentative D call TRBD1 (5 bases). Germline V gene sequence: CDR1 SEHNR, CDR2 FQNEAQ (reference sequence). The V and J ends lost 2 bases and 1 base respectively, with 10 bases between them. This CDR3 has 15 amino acids. This CDR3 reads CASSLWQGRTDTQYF. CDR3 nucleotide sequence: TGTGCCAGCAGCTTATGGCAGGGCCGCACAGATACGCAGTATTTT.

Ten or more counts support this clonotype. This chain links TRBV7-9 with TRBJ2-5; the D gene is possibly TRBD2 (7 bases). CDR1 is SEHNR, CDR2 FQNEAQ, per germline (reference sequence). V shed 5 bases and J shed 6 bases, with 13 bases lying between them. The CDR3 length is 13 residues. Here the CDR3 reads CASSPGGQQTQYF. DNA of the CDR3: TGTGCCAGCAGCCCCGGGGGGCAACAGACCCAGTACTTC.

This clonotype has only a few counts. The CDR3 region is CASGSEARLRRYGYTF. DNA for the CDR3: TGCGCCAGCGGGTCTGAAGCGAGGCTTAGACGTTATGGCTACACCTTC. This chain connects TRBV10-2 to TRBJ1-2; D not resolved. V dropped 8 bases and J dropped 5 bases, with 24 bases sitting between them. The length of the CDR3 is 16 residues. Germline CDR1 and CDR2: WSHSY and SAAADI.

The sample holds many counts of this clonotype. The chain couples TRBV27 to TRBJ1-3; D not resolved. This CDR3 comprises 14 residues. Germline-derived CDR1 and CDR2 are MNHEY and SMNVEV (reference sequence). Trimming removed 5 bases from V and 9 bases from J, with 17 bases in between. The CDR3 DNA reads as TGTGCCAGCAGTAGCCCCAGTCGAGGAGGCACCATATATTTT. Residues: CASSSPSRGGTIYF.

V is TRBV20-1 and J is TRBJ1-2; 11 bases fit TRBD1. J was trimmed by 7 bases and V by 8 bases; bases with no gene match: 6. Germline V CDR1 and CDR2: DFQATT, SNEGSKA (reference sequence). This CDR3 region has 12 residues. CDR3 nucleotides: TGCAGTTGCCGGACAGGGGGCTTTGGCTACACCTTC. Translated: CSCRTGGFGYTF.

This clonotype was seen only once. The J gene is TRBJ1-1, the V gene TRBV15; TRBD1 might be the D (5 bases). Between the trimmed V and J ends, which lost 1 base and 1 base, there was a span of 7 bases. Germline CDR1 and CDR2: LNHNV and YYDKDF (reference sequence). This CDR3 region has 14 residues. The CDR3 nucleotides are TGTGCCACCAGCAGAGTTGGGGGGAACACTGAAGCTTTCTTT. It codes for CATSRVGGNTEAFF.

CDR3 sequence reads: CASSSPRGTGNTIYF. DNA for the CDR3: TGTGCCAGCAGCTCCCCCCGGGGAACTGGAAACACCATATATTTT. The chain recombines TRBV12-3 or TRBV12-4 with TRBJ1-3; D is unclear. The V gene lost 6 bases and the J gene lost 2 bases, with 14 bases spanning the gap. The CDR3 is 15 amino acids.

The chain carries TRBV5-1 and TRBJ2-1; no definite D call. The CDR3 covers 15 residues. V was clipped by 0 bases and J by 7 bases, with 14 bases between them. Germline loops: CDR1 SGHRS, CDR2 YFSETQ. CDR3: CASSLDIGLWNEQFF. The CDR3 region has the DNA TGCGCCAGCAGCTTGGATATAGGGCTCTGGAATGAGCAGTTCTTC. The full variable domain, rest sourced from reference TRBV5-1 and TRBJ2-1, is KAGVTQTPRYLIKTRGQQVTLSCSPISGHRSVSWYQQTPGQGLQFLFEYFSETQRNKGNFPGRFSGRQFSNSRSEMNVSTLELGDSALYLCASSLDIGLWNEQFFGPGTRLTVL.

This clonotype was found many times. The chain uses TRBV30 and TRBJ2-7, with D hard to call. The CDR3 spans 14 residues. From germline, CDR1 is GTSNPN and CDR2 SVGIG (reference sequence). V lost 1 base and J lost 0, with 10 bases in between. CDR3 nucleotides: TGTGCCTGGAGTGGTACAGCGATCTCCTACGAGCAGTACTTC. It yields the protein CAWSGTAISYEQYF.

At least ten counts were recorded for this clonotype. The V gene is TRBV12-3 or TRBV12-4, the J gene TRBJ1-4; no clear D. CDR3 size: 14 residues. V lost 3 bases to trimming and J lost 8 bases, with 13 bases between them. As DNA, the CDR3 is TGTGCCAGCAGTTTTTTGGCCGAAGGGGAAAAACTGTTTTTT. Translation: CASSFLAEGEKLFF.